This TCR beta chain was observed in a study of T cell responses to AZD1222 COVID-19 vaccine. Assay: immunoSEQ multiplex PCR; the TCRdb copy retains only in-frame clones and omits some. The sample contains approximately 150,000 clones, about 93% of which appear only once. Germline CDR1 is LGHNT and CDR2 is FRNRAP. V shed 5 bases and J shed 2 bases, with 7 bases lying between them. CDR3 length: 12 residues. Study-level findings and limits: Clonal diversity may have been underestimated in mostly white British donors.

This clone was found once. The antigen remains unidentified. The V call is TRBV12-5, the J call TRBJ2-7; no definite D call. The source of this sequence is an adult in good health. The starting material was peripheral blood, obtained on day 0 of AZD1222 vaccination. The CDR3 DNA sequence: TGTGCTAGTGGTAATCCTACCTACGAGCAGTACTTC. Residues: CASGNPTYEQYF.